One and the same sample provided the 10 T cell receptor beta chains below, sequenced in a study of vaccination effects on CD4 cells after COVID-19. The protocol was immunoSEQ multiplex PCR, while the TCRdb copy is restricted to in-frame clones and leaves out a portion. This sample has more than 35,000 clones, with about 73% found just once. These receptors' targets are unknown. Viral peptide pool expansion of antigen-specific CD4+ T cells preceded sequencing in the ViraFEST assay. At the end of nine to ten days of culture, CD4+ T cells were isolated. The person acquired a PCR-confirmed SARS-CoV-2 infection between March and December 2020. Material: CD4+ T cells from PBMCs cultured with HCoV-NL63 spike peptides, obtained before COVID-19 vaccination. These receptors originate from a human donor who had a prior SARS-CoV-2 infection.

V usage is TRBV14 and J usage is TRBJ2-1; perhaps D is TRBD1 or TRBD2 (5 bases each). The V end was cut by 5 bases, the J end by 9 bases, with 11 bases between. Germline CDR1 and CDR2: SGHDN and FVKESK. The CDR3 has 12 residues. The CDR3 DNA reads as TGTGCCAGCAGCTCCCGGGGCGGTGAGCAGTTCTTC. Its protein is CASSSRGGEQFF.

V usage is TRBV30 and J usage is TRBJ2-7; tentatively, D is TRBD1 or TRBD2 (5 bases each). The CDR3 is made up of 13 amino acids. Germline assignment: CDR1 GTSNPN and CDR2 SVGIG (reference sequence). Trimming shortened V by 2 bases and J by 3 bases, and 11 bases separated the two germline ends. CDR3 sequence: CAWSRGANYEQYF. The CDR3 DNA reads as TGTGCCTGGAGTAGGGGAGCGAACTACGAGCAGTACTTC.

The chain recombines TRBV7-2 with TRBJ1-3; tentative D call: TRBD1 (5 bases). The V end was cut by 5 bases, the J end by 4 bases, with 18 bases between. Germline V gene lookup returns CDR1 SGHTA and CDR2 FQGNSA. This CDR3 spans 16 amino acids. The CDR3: CASSRLSRDGGNTIYF. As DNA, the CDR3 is TGTGCCAGCAGCCGCTTATCCCGGGACGGAGGAAACACCATATATTTT.

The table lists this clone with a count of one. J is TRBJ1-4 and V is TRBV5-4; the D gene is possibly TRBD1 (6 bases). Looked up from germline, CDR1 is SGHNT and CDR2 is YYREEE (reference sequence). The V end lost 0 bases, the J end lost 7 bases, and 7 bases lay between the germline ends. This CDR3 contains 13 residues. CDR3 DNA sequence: TGTGCCAGCAGCTTGGTGACAGGTGAAAAACTGTTTTTT. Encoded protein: CASSLVTGEKLFF.

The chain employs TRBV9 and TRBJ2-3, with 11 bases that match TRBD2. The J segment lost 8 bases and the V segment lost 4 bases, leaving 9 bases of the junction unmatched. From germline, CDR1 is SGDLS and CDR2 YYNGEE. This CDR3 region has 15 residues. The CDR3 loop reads CASSTLGTSGLTQYF. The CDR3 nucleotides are TGTGCCAGCAGCACCCTCGGGACTAGCGGACTTACGCAGTATTTT.

Written as DNA, the CDR3 is TGTGCCAGCAGAAGATTTGGGACTAATGAGCTTAGCACAGATACGCAGTATTTT. Translated: CASRRFGTNELSTDTQYF. The rearrangement links TRBV27 to TRBJ2-3; 7 nucleotides match TRBD2. This CDR3 has 18 residues. The germline V gene encodes CDR1 MNHEY and CDR2 SMNVEV (reference sequence). After removal of 6 bases from V and 0 bases from J, the junction contained 15 bases not matched to a gene.

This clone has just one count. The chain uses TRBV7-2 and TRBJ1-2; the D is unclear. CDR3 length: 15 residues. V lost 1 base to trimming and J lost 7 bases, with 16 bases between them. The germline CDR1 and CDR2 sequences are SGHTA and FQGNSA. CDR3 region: CASSLDWGLTRGYTF. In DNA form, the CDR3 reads TGTGCCAGCAGCTTAGATTGGGGTCTGACACGTGGCTACACCTTC.

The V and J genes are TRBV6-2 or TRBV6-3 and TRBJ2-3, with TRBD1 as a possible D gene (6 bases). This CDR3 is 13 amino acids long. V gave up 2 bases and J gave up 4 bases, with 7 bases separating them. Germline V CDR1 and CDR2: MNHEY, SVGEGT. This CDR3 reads CASSYTGPDTQYF. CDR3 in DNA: TGTGCCAGCAGTTACACAGGGCCAGATACGCAGTATTTT.

CDR3 DNA sequence: TGCAGCTTGGGGGGGGCAGGGCGAAGCTCCTACAATGAGCAGTTCTTC. Translation: CSLGGAGRSSYNEQFF. The J gene is TRBJ2-1, the V gene TRBV29-1, with a tentative D call TRBD2 (7 bases). CDR3 length: 16 residues. The germline CDR1 and CDR2 sequences are SQVTM and ANQGSEA. Trimming stripped 8 bases from V and 0 bases from J, with 20 bases between.

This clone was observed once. The CDR3 region has the DNA TGCGCCAGCAGCTTAGGACTAGCGGGAGGTGAAGAGACCCAGTACTTC. This codes for CASSLGLAGGEETQYF. The chain is built from TRBV5-1 and TRBJ2-5; 14 nucleotides align to TRBD2. Germline CDR1 and CDR2: SGHRS and YFSETQ. With 2 bases clipped from V and 3 bases from J, the junction kept 3 bases outside the gene matches. This CDR3 region has 16 residues.